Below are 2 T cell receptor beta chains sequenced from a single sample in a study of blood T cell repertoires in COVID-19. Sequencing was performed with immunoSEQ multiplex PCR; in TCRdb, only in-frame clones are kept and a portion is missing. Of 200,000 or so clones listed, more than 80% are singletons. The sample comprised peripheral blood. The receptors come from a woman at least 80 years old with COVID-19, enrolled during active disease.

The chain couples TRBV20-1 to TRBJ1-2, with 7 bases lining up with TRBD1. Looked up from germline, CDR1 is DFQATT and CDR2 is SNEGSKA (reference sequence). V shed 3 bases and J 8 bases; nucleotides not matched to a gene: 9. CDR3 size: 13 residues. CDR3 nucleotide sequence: TGCAGTGCTAGTGGGGGACAGTTTTGGGGCTACACCTTC. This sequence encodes CSASGGQFWGYTF.

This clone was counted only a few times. The CDR3 sequence is CASSVRGLANYGYTF. The CDR3 DNA reads as TGTGCCAGCAGCGTACGGGGTTTAGCTAACTATGGCTACACCTTC. The V and J genes are TRBV7-2 and TRBJ1-2, with no clear D. This CDR3 is built from 15 residues. V was clipped by 5 bases and J by 0 bases, with 13 bases between them. The germline V gene encodes CDR1 SGHTA and CDR2 FQGNSA.